The 5 T cell receptor beta chains below all came from one sample that was sequenced in a study of T-cell reconstitution after alpha-beta-depleted transplantation in children. Construction of the TCRbeta library involved unique molecular identifiers. From the PCR reads, TCRdb called clonotypes with MiXCR, one entry per CDR3 protein. This table has roughly 150,000 distinct CDR3 sequences, approximately 12% appearing once. The sequences come from PBMCs, collected before TCRalphabeta/CD19-depleted stem cell transplant. The source of these receptors is a boy under 10 years old with acute myeloid leukemia, due to receive a stem cell transplant.

This clonotype was seen many times. The chain is built from TRBV5-1 and TRBJ2-1; D call uncertain. The CDR3 spans 12 residues. V was pared by 4 bases and J by 9 bases, with 11 bases between. The germline V gene has CDR1 SGHRS and CDR2 YFSETQ. The CDR3 region has the DNA TGCGCCAGCAGCCACGGACGCGTTGAGCAGTTCTTC. Protein sequence: CASSHGRVEQFF.

This CDR3 reads CAKGPGLGDPRDSYNEQFF. CDR3 nucleotides: TGTGCCAAGGGTCCGGGCTTGGGGGACCCACGGGACTCCTACAATGAGCAGTTCTTC. The chain is built from TRBV14 and TRBJ2-1; D tentatively reads TRBD1 or TRBD2 (5 bases each). The V end was cut by 10 bases, the J end by 0 bases, with 28 bases between. Germline CDR1 SGHDN, CDR2 FVKESK. The CDR3 runs 19 residues.

A word on this clonotype: This may be a read error, as it is one base from a much larger clone. This chain uses TRBV3-1 with TRBJ1-2; no reliable D call. Germline loops: CDR1 LGHDT, CDR2 YNNKEL (reference sequence). This CDR3 region has 13 residues. The chain's CDR3 is CASGQELSYGYTF. The CDR3 DNA follows: TGTGCCAGCGGCCAAGAATTGAGCTATGGCTACACCTTC.

This clonotype was seen at least ten times. The rearrangement links TRBV7-9 to TRBJ2-5, with a weak D call TRBD1 (5 bases). Looked up from germline, CDR1 is SEHNR and CDR2 is FQNEAQ (reference sequence). The V gene lost 6 bases and the J gene lost 5 bases, with 19 bases spanning the gap. CDR3 length: 15 residues. The CDR3 protein is CASRPAPIQAETQYF. CDR3 nucleotides: TGTGCCAGCAGGCCCGCTCCGATACAGGCGGAGACCCAGTACTTC.

This clonotype occurred many times. The chain employs TRBV15 and TRBJ2-5; TRBD2 might be the D (5 bases). This CDR3 spans 12 amino acids. Germline V CDR1 and CDR2: LNHNV, YYDKDF (reference sequence). The V and J ends lost 2 bases and 7 bases respectively, with 8 bases between them. The CDR3 DNA reads TGTGCCACCAGCAGAACCGGAGGGACCCAGTACTTC. Translating it yields CATSRTGGTQYF.